This T cell receptor (beta chain) was observed in a study of shared clonotypes between healthy human individuals. Overall study: With ages of 18 to 49, the donors were two women and a few men. Regarding the study as a whole: Sorted-subset sequencing, rarefaction showed, was incomplete despite large depth. Naive CD4 clonotypes were shared across several donors at 4.5% to 6%.

TCRdb's copy holds only in-frame clones and misses some; the assay was immunoSEQ multiplex PCR. The profile shows hundreds of thousands of clones, roughly 72% of them singletons. With 8 bases removed from V and 2 bases from J, the gap between germline ends came to 16 bases. The CDR3 is 14 amino acids. In germline, CDR1 is MDHEN, CDR2 SYDVKM. A note on this clone: Its antigen remains unidentified.

CD4+ cells yielded CD45RA+ naive and CD45RA-negative memory subsets. This sequence joins TRBV28 and TRBJ2-7; possible D gene TRBD2, 6 bases. This receptor was identified in a woman in her twenties or thirties in good health. The sample taken for sequencing was memory CD4+ T cells sorted from blood. Subset in this sample: CD45RA-negative fraction. The CDR3 is CASGSIAVPYEQYF. The CDR3 nucleotides are TGTGCCAGCGGCTCAATAGCGGTTCCCTACGAGCAGTACTTC. Complete variable domain (other parts from reference TRBV28 and TRBJ2-7): DVKVTQSSRYLVKRTGEKVFLECVQDMDHENMFWYRQDPGLGLRLIYFSYDVKMKEKGDIPEGYSVSREKKERFSLILESASTNQTSMYLCASGSIAVPYEQYFGPGTRLTVT.